Sequencing of this TCR beta chain was carried out in a study of radiation and T cells in renal cell carcinoma. Time point reported: blood 2 weeks post-SBRT. Treatment noted: 15 Gy SBRT to primary tumor, nephrectomy 4 weeks later. Radiation-treated patients gave blood at baseline, week 2 and week 4. The tumor was a clear cell renal cell carcinoma. The length of the CDR3 is 12 residues. Per germline, CDR1 MNHEY and CDR2 SVGAGI. V lost 4 bases, J lost 2 bases, and 6 bases lay in between. The data were produced by immunoSEQ multiplex PCR, yet TCRdb's version contains in-frame clones alone and is incomplete. Of roughly 130,000 clones in the sample, 88% were seen once. This clone was seen a single time. Its antigen remains unidentified. Study results and limitations: Pretreatment tumor biopsies were lacking, so baseline clonotypes are unknown.

This specimen was blood, taken from a patient whose treatment included radiotherapy and nephrectomy. The chain couples TRBV6-5 to TRBJ2-7; perhaps TRBD1 as D (6 bases). The sequence derives from a woman aged 70 to 79 with renal cell carcinoma. CDR3 sequence: CASSWGPYEQYF. The CDR3, as DNA: TGTGCCAGCAGTTGGGGGCCCTACGAGCAGTACTTC.